The 22 T cell receptor beta chains presented below share a single source sample, sequenced in a study of cytomegalovirus exposure and HLA in healthy donors. Sequenced by immunoSEQ multiplex PCR; TCRdb stores in-frame clones only, minus some. The data contain more than 200,000 clones, 90% of them singletons. The material sequenced was PBMCs. These receptors were taken from a woman aged 25 to 39 in good health and CMV-seronegative.

The chain couples TRBV6-5 to TRBJ2-1, with 7 positions matching TRBD1. V was clipped by 4 bases and J by 13 bases; unmatched bases: 7. Germline values: CDR1 MNHEY, CDR2 SVGAGI. CDR3 size: 12 residues. CDR3 sequence reads: CASSSRQGIQFF. In DNA form, the CDR3 reads TGTGCCAGCAGTTCACGACAGGGAATACAGTTCTTC.

V is TRBV19 and J is TRBJ1-1, with D possibly TRBD1 on 6 matching bases. The CDR3 consists of 12 residues. Germline V gene sequence: CDR1 LNHDA, CDR2 SQIVND (reference sequence). The V gene lost 2 bases and the J gene lost 6 bases, with 7 bases spanning the gap. The CDR3 DNA reads TGTGCCAGTAGTATAAGACAGGCTGAAGCTTTCTTT. It is translated as CASSIRQAEAFF.

CDR3 nucleotide sequence: TGTGCCAGCAGTGCATCGGCCACCCTGGTGCCGCAGTATTTT. This encodes CASSASATLVPQYF. The rearrangement uses TRBV2 and TRBJ2-3; D gene ambiguous. This CDR3 has 14 amino acids. Trimming stripped 4 bases from V and 10 bases from J, with 18 bases between. The V gene's germline CDR1 is SNHLY and CDR2 FYNNEI.

A single count supports this clone. The J gene is TRBJ2-5, the V gene TRBV11-2, with 7 bases fitting TRBD1. This CDR3 contains 16 residues. The germline V gene has CDR1 SGHAT and CDR2 FQNNGV. V lost 6 bases, J lost 4 bases, and 14 bases stayed unmatched. This CDR3 reads CASSHGQATGGETQYF. CDR3 sequence (DNA): TGTGCCAGCAGTCACGGACAGGCCACGGGTGGAGAGACCCAGTACTTC.

This rearrangement joins TRBV9 to TRBJ2-3, with 10 bases identical to TRBD2. The CDR3 has 16 residues. Trimming removed 0 bases from V and 1 base from J; junction bases left unmatched: 2. Germline V gene data show CDR1 as SGDLS and CDR2 as YYNGEE. The CDR3 sequence is CASSVAGTSGTDTQYF. The CDR3 DNA sequence: TGTGCCAGCAGCGTAGCCGGGACTAGCGGCACAGATACGCAGTATTTT. The whole variable domain, filled in from reference TRBV9 and TRBJ2-3, reads DSGVTQTPKHLITATGQRVTLRCSPRSGDLSVYWYQQSLDQGLQFLIQYYNGEERAKGNILERFSAQQFPDLHSELNLSSLELGDSALYFCASSVAGTSGTDTQYFGPGTRLTVL.

The V and J genes are TRBV13 and TRBJ2-3, with 8 bases lining up with TRBD2. CDR1 is PRHDT, CDR2 FYEKMQ, per germline (reference sequence). The J segment lost 5 bases and the V segment lost 1 base, leaving 2 bases of the junction unmatched. The length of the CDR3 is 14 residues. The CDR3 sequence is CASSLAGGEDTQYF. The CDR3 DNA follows: TGTGCCAGCAGCTTAGCGGGAGGGGAAGATACGCAGTATTTT.

This chain links TRBV4-2 with TRBJ2-1; 9 positions agree with TRBD2. V shed 0 bases and J 2 bases; nucleotides not matched to a gene: 2. Germline V gives CDR1 LGHNA, CDR2 YNFKEQ. This CDR3 region has 16 residues. The CDR3: CASSQDGGRAYNEQFF. The CDR3 DNA sequence: TGTGCCAGCAGCCAAGATGGCGGGAGGGCCTACAATGAGCAGTTCTTC.

In this sample, this clone turned up once. This chain connects TRBV19 to TRBJ2-1; TRBD1 might be the D (5 bases). This CDR3 spans 14 amino acids. CDR1 is LNHDA and CDR2 is SQIVND in the germline V gene (reference sequence). The V gene lost 7 bases and the J gene lost 2 bases, with 12 bases spanning the gap. CDR3 sequence reads: CASNGQGPYNEQFF. The DNA for the CDR3 is TGTGCCAGTAACGGACAAGGGCCCTACAATGAGCAGTTCTTC.

The gene calls are TRBV4-2 and TRBJ1-3; D gene uncertain. Per the germline V gene, CDR1 is LGHNA and CDR2 is YNFKEQ. V gave up 11 bases and J gave up 0 bases, with 5 bases separating them. The length of the CDR3 is 11 residues. The CDR3 bases are TGTGCCTCTACCTCTGGAAACACCATATATTTT. Translating it yields CASTSGNTIYF.

This chain uses TRBV15 with TRBJ2-4; TRBD1 matches at 7 bases. This CDR3 contains 15 residues. Trimming removed 2 bases from V and 6 bases from J; junction bases left unmatched: 7. Germline V gives CDR1 LNHNV, CDR2 YYDKDF (reference sequence). This chain's CDR3 is CATSRYGQELNIQYF. The CDR3 DNA follows: TGTGCCACCAGCAGATACGGACAGGAGCTAAACATTCAGTACTTC. Drawing the rest from reference TRBV15 and TRBJ2-4, the complete variable domain is DAMVIQNPRYQVTQFGKPVTLSCSQTLNHNVMYWYQQKSSQAPKLLFHYYDKDFNNEADTPDNFQSRRPNTSFCFLDIRSPGLGDTAMYLCATSRYGQELNIQYFGAGTRLSVL.

This clone was seen a single time. The gene calls are TRBV13 and TRBJ2-7; D gene uncertain. Trimming removed 1 base at V and 5 bases at J, with 3 bases between. This CDR3 region has 11 residues. Germline loops: CDR1 PRHDT, CDR2 FYEKMQ (reference sequence). CDR3 residues: CASSLVHEQYF. Here the CDR3 DNA reads TGTGCCAGCAGCTTAGTACACGAGCAGTACTTC.

The chain couples TRBV7-3 to TRBJ2-1; perhaps TRBD2 as D (6 bases). Germline V lookup: CDR1 SGHTA, CDR2 FQGTGA. Trimming stripped 5 bases from V and 0 bases from J, with 11 bases between. This CDR3 has 15 amino acids. CDR3 bases: TGTGCCAGCAGCCTCGGACTAATCTCCTACAATGAGCAGTTCTTC. The encoded protein is CASSLGLISYNEQFF. The full variable domain, completed using reference TRBV7-3 and TRBJ2-1, is GAGVSQTPSNKVTEKGKYVELRCDPISGHTALYWYRQSLGQGPEFLIYFQGTGAADDSGLPNDRFFAVRPEGSVSTLKIQRTERGDSAVYLCASSLGLISYNEQFFGPGTRLTVL.

The rearrangement joins TRBV30 to TRBJ1-2, with D tentatively TRBD1 (5 bases). V was clipped by 7 bases and J by 1 base, with 10 bases between them. The CDR3 totals 12 residues. Germline-derived CDR1 and CDR2 are GTSNPN and SVGIG (reference sequence). The CDR3 loop is CASGGVNYGYTF. DNA for the CDR3: TGTGCCTCGGGGGGAGTTAACTATGGCTACACCTTC.

The gene calls are TRBV6-1 and TRBJ2-7; no firm D call. The CDR3 has 13 residues. Trimming cost V 3 bases and J 1 base, with 7 bases left between them. Germline loops: CDR1 MNHNS, CDR2 SASEGT. The CDR3 DNA follows: TGTGCCAGCAGTGACGGAAATTCCTACGAGCAGTACTTC. Its translation: CASSDGNSYEQYF.

The chain has TRBV6-5 and TRBJ1-1; 7 bases align to TRBD1. The CDR3 runs to 13 residues. V lost 0 bases, J lost 10 bases, and 5 bases stayed unmatched. The germline gives CDR1 MNHEY, CDR2 SVGAGI. CDR3 DNA sequence: TGTGCCAGCAGTTACTCGGGACAGTTAGGAGCTTTCTTT. This translates into CASSYSGQLGAFF.

The J gene is TRBJ1-2, the V gene TRBV5-1; D unclear. Trimming pared 0 bases from V and 5 bases from J, leaving 8 bases between. There are 13 residues in the CDR3. Germline CDR1 and CDR2: SGHRS and YFSETQ. Here the CDR3 reads CASSLADGYGYTF. Written as DNA, the CDR3 is TGCGCCAGCAGCTTGGCCGACGGGTATGGCTACACCTTC.

The chain carries TRBV4-1 and TRBJ2-7; 11 bases align to TRBD2. V was pared by 1 base and J by 3 bases, with 2 bases of the junction left unmatched. The CDR3 length is 15 residues. CDR1 MGHRA and CDR2 YSYEKL come from the germline V gene. CDR3 in amino acids: CASSQVTSGSYEQYF. In nucleotides, the CDR3 is TGCGCCAGCAGCCAAGTCACTAGCGGGAGCTACGAGCAGTACTTC.

This clone was counted once. This chain uses TRBV10-3 with TRBJ2-1; 8 bases agree with TRBD2. CDR1 and CDR2 (germline): ENHRY, SYGVKD. The CDR3 runs to 12 residues. V lost 8 bases to trimming and J lost 12 bases; unmatched junction nucleotides: 9. CDR3 sequence: CAISGSGSGQFF. The DNA of the CDR3 is TGTGCCATCTCTGGGAGCGGGAGTGGGCAGTTCTTC.

CDR3 in DNA: TGTGCCAGCAGTTATCGGCAGGGCGATGGCTACACCTTC. Residues: CASSYRQGDGYTF. The chain combines TRBV6-6 with TRBJ1-2, with D perhaps TRBD1 (5 bases). V was pared by 3 bases and J by 6 bases, with 11 bases between. Germline V gives CDR1 MNHNY, CDR2 SVGAGI (reference sequence). The length of the CDR3 is 13 residues.

The chain uses TRBV5-6 and TRBJ1-1, with no clear D. The CDR3 totals 15 residues. Trimming took off 2 bases at V and 3 bases at J, with 14 bases between the two ends. CDR1 is SGHDT, CDR2 YYEEEE, per germline. The CDR3 DNA follows: TGTGCCAGCAGCTTTAGTTTAAACCGGGACACTGAAGCTTTCTTT. It codes for CASSFSLNRDTEAFF.

The J gene is TRBJ2-1, the V gene TRBV4-2, with TRBD1 matching over 8 bases. With 5 bases clipped from V and 0 bases from J, the junction kept 3 bases outside the gene matches. Germline lookup yields CDR1 LGHNA and CDR2 YNFKEQ. The length of the CDR3 is 15 residues. CDR3 sequence reads: CASSSGTGSYNEQFF. In DNA form, the CDR3 reads TGTGCCAGCAGCTCCGGGACAGGCTCCTACAATGAGCAGTTCTTC.

The J gene is TRBJ2-2, the V gene TRBV5-1; no clear D. Germline assignment: CDR1 SGHRS and CDR2 YFSETQ. Trimming pared 6 bases from V and 5 bases from J, leaving 20 bases between. The CDR3 has 16 residues. CDR3 coding DNA: TGCGCCAGCACCCTGGACCCAAGGGTCGGGACCGGGGAGCTGTTTTTT. Translated, it gives CASTLDPRVGTGELFF.